Each of the 29 T cell receptor beta chains below was sequenced from the same sample in a study of T cells after yellow fever vaccination (dated by TCRdb to between 2018 and 2020). Per the publication, the treatment or condition label means: live attenuated yellow fever vaccine strain. Libraries came from 5' RACE. Sequenced on an Illumina HiSeq 2500. The public reads were reanalyzed by TCRdb: fastp trimming at Q25, MiXCR alignment, in-frame beta chains only. Entries that share a CDR3 protein sequence are merged under the most common genes and DNA. A total of around 350,000 distinct CDR3 sequences appear in this sample, 6.2% of them only once. Approximately 16% of the sample belongs to the ten largest clones. Here the sequenced sample was PBMCs, taken 5 days after the yellow fever booster vaccination. The origin of the receptors is a man aged 25 to 45 who received the YFV17D yellow fever vaccine.

The genes are TRBV7-2 and TRBJ2-1, with 8 bases fitting TRBD1. Germline CDR1 SGHTA, CDR2 FQGNSA. V lost 2 bases and J lost 10; bases outside the gene matches: 7. The CDR3 loop spans 14 amino acids. The CDR3: CASSLTGGSWEQFF. CDR3 in DNA: TGTGCCAGCAGCTTAACAGGGGGTAGTTGGGAGCAGTTCTTC.

This clonotype occurred many times. This rearrangement joins TRBV5-1 to TRBJ2-7, with D possibly being TRBD1 (6 bases). Trimming left V 0 bases short and J 1 base short, with 11 bases between. Germline lookup yields CDR1 SGHRS and CDR2 YFSETQ. The CDR3 is 15 residues long. The CDR3 spells CASSLGWGRSYEQYF. CDR3 nucleotides: TGCGCCAGCAGCTTGGGCTGGGGGCGATCCTACGAGCAGTACTTC.

This clonotype was seen many times. The rearrangement uses TRBV12-3 or TRBV12-4 and TRBJ2-1; 8 positions agree with TRBD2. The CDR3 loop spans 19 amino acids. Unmatched junction bases numbered 15, after V lost 2 bases and J lost 3 bases. CDR3 region: CASSLLDSGKHRYYNEQFF. The CDR3 DNA is TGTGCCAGCAGTTTATTGGATAGCGGGAAACACCGATACTACAATGAGCAGTTCTTC.

This clonotype was detected many times. The chain couples TRBV14 to TRBJ2-2; D tentatively fits TRBD1 or TRBD2 (6 bases each). Trimming took off 5 bases at V and 4 bases at J, with 17 bases between the two ends. The CDR3 runs to 16 residues. Looked up from germline, CDR1 is SGHDN and CDR2 is FVKESK. Written as DNA, the CDR3 is TGTGCCAGCAGCGCCCCAGGGGAGGTCCGCACCGGGGAGCTGTTTTTT. Its protein product is CASSAPGEVRTGELFF.

This clonotype was counted a few times. The chain recombines TRBV20-1 with TRBJ2-2, with 10 bases aligning to TRBD2. The CDR3 totals 16 residues. Germline loops: CDR1 DFQATT, CDR2 SNEGSKA (reference sequence). V shed 5 bases and J 1 base; nucleotides not matched to a gene: 7. CDR3 nucleotides: TGCAGTGCTTCCCCTAGCGGGAGCCTGAACACCGGGGAGCTGTTTTTT. Protein product: CSASPSGSLNTGELFF.

This clonotype came up many times. The chain employs TRBV7-2 and TRBJ2-7; D call uncertain. V shed 1 base and J shed 2 bases, with 12 bases lying between them. The CDR3 spans 15 residues. CDR1 and CDR2 (germline): SGHTA, FQGNSA. The CDR3 reads CASSLVPMWTYEQYF. The CDR3 nucleotides read TGTGCCAGCAGCTTAGTCCCAATGTGGACCTACGAGCAGTACTTC.

This clonotype was seen repeatedly, ten times or more. V usage is TRBV7-2 and J usage is TRBJ2-7; 12 nucleotides match TRBD2. The CDR3 sequence is 14 residues long. CDR1 is SGHTA, CDR2 FQGNSA, per germline. The V segment lost 6 bases and the J segment 2 bases; nucleotides outside the gene matches: 2. CDR3 loop: CASSWTSGTYEQYF. DNA for the CDR3: TGTGCCAGCAGTTGGACTAGCGGGACCTACGAGCAGTACTTC.

CDR3 sequence (DNA): TGCACCTCGAGGGGGCCTTACAATGAGCAGTTCTTC. It is translated as CTSRGPYNEQFF. The chain couples TRBV23-1 to TRBJ2-1, with 7 bases identical to TRBD1. TRBV23-1 is an ORF for which the function is uncertain. This CDR3 comprises 12 residues.

The chain employs TRBV6-2 or TRBV6-3 and TRBJ1-2; the match to TRBD1 covers 9 bases. Germline assignment: CDR1 MNHEY and CDR2 SVGEGT. J lost 7 bases, V lost 5 bases, and 11 bases had no gene match. This CDR3 is 15 amino acids long. CDR3 region: CASSRPGQGYFGYTF. For the CDR3, the DNA is TGTGCCAGCAGTAGACCGGGACAGGGTTATTTTGGCTACACCTTC.

This clonotype was detected only a few times. CDR3 bases: TGCAGTGCTAGGGGCGGGAGGGTCGACAATGAGCAGTTCTTC. This sequence encodes CSARGGRVDNEQFF. V is TRBV20-1 and J is TRBJ2-1, with 9 bases aligning to TRBD2. V gave up 3 bases and J gave up 5 bases; unmatched junction bases: 5. CDR3 length: 14 amino acids. Germline V gene data show CDR1 as DFQATT and CDR2 as SNEGSKA (reference sequence).

The V and J genes are TRBV9 and TRBJ2-3; TRBD2 matches at 11 bases. Germline lookup yields CDR1 SGDLS and CDR2 YYNGEE. V dropped 4 bases and J dropped 6; count of bases not matched to a gene: 10. The CDR3 is 16 amino acids. CDR3 protein: CASSPISGRGSDTQYF. CDR3 DNA sequence: TGTGCCAGCAGCCCCATTAGCGGGAGGGGGTCGGATACGCAGTATTTT. Variable domain in full (rest from reference TRBV9 and TRBJ2-3): DSGVTQTPKHLITATGQRVTLRCSPRSGDLSVYWYQQSLDQGLQFLIQYYNGEERAKGNILERFSAQQFPDLHSELNLSSLELGDSALYFCASSPISGRGSDTQYFGPGTRLTVL.

The table lists this clonotype with many counts. The chain couples TRBV18 to TRBJ2-1, with 9 nucleotides matching TRBD2. Germline V gene data show CDR1 as KGHSH and CDR2 as LQKENI. J lost 4 bases, V lost 4 bases, and 5 bases had no gene match. The CDR3 is 15 residues long. The CDR3: CASSQTSGAYNEQFF. In DNA, the CDR3 is TGTGCCAGCTCACAGACTAGCGGAGCTTACAATGAGCAGTTCTTC. Full variable domain (remainder filled in from reference TRBV18 and TRBJ2-1): NAGVMQNPRHLVRRRGQEARLRCSPMKGHSHVYWYRQLPEEGLKFMVYLQKENIIDESGMPKERFSAEFPKEGPSILRIQQVVRGDSAAYFCASSQTSGAYNEQFFGPGTRLTVL.

This clonotype was seen ten or more times. The V call is TRBV20-1, the J call TRBJ2-5; D might be TRBD2 (6 bases). Trimming removed 4 bases at V and 2 bases at J, with 11 bases between. The CDR3 extends over 13 amino acids. The germline gives CDR1 DFQATT, CDR2 SNEGSKA (reference sequence). CDR3 sequence reads: CSATRRGQETQYF. In nucleotides, the CDR3 is TGCAGTGCTACCCGGCGGGGACAAGAGACCCAGTACTTC.

The chain employs TRBV20-1 and TRBJ2-1, with D possibly TRBD1 on 6 matching bases. CDR3 length: 19 amino acids. The V end lost 2 bases, the J end lost 0 bases, and 23 bases lay between the germline ends. Germline V gene lookup returns CDR1 DFQATT and CDR2 SNEGSKA (reference sequence). CDR3 DNA sequence: TGCAGTGCTAGATTCTCCCAGGGGATGGCGGTGAGCTCCTACAATGAGCAGTTCTTC. Its protein is CSARFSQGMAVSSYNEQFF.

Concerning this clonotype itself: This may be a read error, as it is one base from a much larger clone. The rearrangement links TRBV7-9 to TRBJ2-1; 9 bases map to TRBD2. Germline assignment: CDR1 SEHNR and CDR2 FQNEAQ (reference sequence). Trimming took 7 bases from V and 6 from J; bases not matched to a gene: 4. The CDR3 sequence is 13 residues long. CDR3 loop: CASNSSGANEQFF. Written as DNA, the CDR3 is TGTGCCAGCAACTCTAGCGGGGCCAATGAGCAGTTCTTC. The whole variable domain, remainder taken from reference TRBV7-9 and TRBJ2-1, is DTGVSQNPRHKITKRGQNVTFRCDPISEHNRLYWYRQTLGQGPEFLTYFQNEAQLEKSRLLSDRFSAERPKGSFSTLEIQRTEQGDSAMYLCASNSSGANEQFFGPGTRLTVL.

The V and J genes are TRBV7-2 and TRBJ2-5, with a weak D call TRBD1 (6 bases). The V end lost 6 bases, the J end lost 5 bases, and 10 bases lay between the germline ends. There are 12 residues in the CDR3. Germline V gene lookup returns CDR1 SGHTA and CDR2 FQGNSA. This CDR3 is CASRTGGETQYF. The CDR3 DNA reads as TGTGCCAGCAGGACAGGAGGCGAGACCCAGTACTTC. Filled out from reference TRBV7-2 and TRBJ2-5, the complete variable domain reads GAGVSQSPSNKVTEKGKDVELRCDPISGHTALYWYRQSLGQGLEFLIYFQGNSAPDKSGLPSDRFSAERTGGSVSTLTIQRTQQEDSAVYLCASRTGGETQYFGPGTRLLVL.

Only a few counts were recorded for this clonotype. The chain joins TRBV12-3 or TRBV12-4 to TRBJ2-1; D is unclear. V shed 2 bases and J shed 6 bases, with 14 bases lying between them. The CDR3 is 15 amino acids. For the CDR3, the DNA is TGTGCCAGCAGTTTAAAGGCCACCCTGGTCAATGAGCAGTTCTTC. It encodes CASSLKATLVNEQFF.

There are a few counts of this clonotype. This sequence joins TRBV19 and TRBJ2-5; 9 nucleotides align to TRBD2. Germline CDR1 reads LNHDA; CDR2 reads SQIVND (reference sequence). The ends lost 6 bases at V and 4 bases at J; junction bases unmatched: 3. The length of the CDR3 is 13 residues. DNA of the CDR3: TGTGCCAGTAGGGGACTAGCTGGAGAGACCCAGTACTTC. Its protein product is CASRGLAGETQYF.

The chain uses TRBV7-8 and TRBJ2-3; 7 nucleotides align to TRBD2. The trim removed 6 bases at V and 2 bases at J, leaving 5 bases unmatched. This CDR3 is 14 amino acids long. Germline V CDR1 and CDR2: SGHVS, FQNEAQ. CDR3 sequence reads: CASRGGGTTDTQYF. The DNA of the CDR3 is TGTGCCAGCAGGGGGGGGGGGACCACAGATACGCAGTATTTT.

This clonotype was counted many times. V is TRBV7-2 and J is TRBJ2-1; 9 nucleotides agree with TRBD2. The CDR3 is 16 amino acids. Trimming took 1 base from V and 2 from J; bases not matched to a gene: 3. CDR1 SGHTA and CDR2 FQGNSA come from the germline V gene. The CDR3 spells CASSLGSSGTYNEQFF. The CDR3 bases are TGTGCCAGCAGCTTAGGGTCTAGCGGGACCTACAATGAGCAGTTCTTC. Based on the CDR3 plus reference TRBV7-2 and TRBJ2-1, the full variable domain is GAGVSQSPSNKVTEKGKDVELRCDPISGHTALYWYRQSLGQGLEFLIYFQGNSAPDKSGLPSDRFSAERTGGSVSTLTIQRTQQEDSAVYLCASSLGSSGTYNEQFFGPGTRLTVL.

The sample holds a few counts of this clonotype. J is TRBJ1-3 and V is TRBV27; a possible D gene is TRBD1 (5 bases). This CDR3 contains 14 residues. Trimming pared 8 bases from V and 4 bases from J, leaving 15 bases between. The V gene's germline CDR1 is MNHEY and CDR2 SMNVEV (reference sequence). For the CDR3, the DNA is TGTGCCAGCCAAGCGCGGGGCCGGGGAAACACCATATATTTT. Protein: CASQARGRGNTIYF.

This clonotype was observed many times. V is TRBV20-1 and J is TRBJ2-4; perhaps TRBD1 as D (5 bases). This CDR3 comprises 12 residues. V was clipped by 1 base and J by 6 bases, with 7 bases between them. CDR1 and CDR2 (germline): DFQATT, SNEGSKA (reference sequence). The CDR3 nucleotides read TGCAGTGCTAGAGGGGGCGGAAACATTCAGTACTTC. This encodes CSARGGGNIQYF.

This sequence joins TRBV4-2 and TRBJ2-3; 9 bases map to TRBD2. Germline CDR1 is LGHNA and CDR2 is YNFKEQ. This CDR3 has 17 residues. With 5 bases clipped from V and 2 bases from J, the junction kept 11 bases outside the gene matches. This CDR3 reads CASSSARLAEITDTQYF. In DNA form, the CDR3 reads TGTGCCAGCAGCTCCGCTCGACTAGCGGAAATCACAGATACGCAGTATTTT.

This clonotype occurred a few times. This chain joins TRBV25-1 and TRBJ2-1, with 7 bases identical to TRBD2. The germline V gene encodes CDR1 MGHDK and CDR2 SYGVNS. With V trimmed by 8 bases and J by 7 bases, 14 bases remained unmatched. The CDR3 runs to 15 residues. In DNA, the CDR3 is TGTGCCAGCGAGCCAGGCGGGAGTTATAATAATGAGCAGTTCTTC. This codes for CASEPGGSYNNEQFF.

The chain recombines TRBV7-2 with TRBJ2-1; a weak D match, TRBD2 (6 bases). The CDR3 is 12 residues long. V was trimmed by 6 bases and J by 12 bases, leaving 15 bases between them. Germline V gene data show CDR1 as SGHTA and CDR2 as FQGNSA. CDR3 loop: CASSSTGERQFF. CDR3 DNA sequence: TGTGCCAGCAGTTCAACGGGGGAGAGGCAGTTCTTC.

The chain has TRBV30 and TRBJ2-5, with D uncertain. The CDR3 loop spans 14 amino acids. Germline-derived CDR1 and CDR2 are GTSNPN and SVGIG (reference sequence). Trimming pared 2 bases from V and 1 base from J, leaving 11 bases between. The CDR3 region has the DNA TGTGCCTGGAGTTTTTGGACGGGCCAAGAGACCCAGTACTTC. Its protein is CAWSFWTGQETQYF. The whole variable domain, remainder taken from reference TRBV30 and TRBJ2-5, is SQTIHQWPATLVQPVGSPLSLECTVEGTSNPNLYWYRQAAGRGLQLLFYSVGIGQISSEVPQNLSASRPQDRQFILSSKKLLLSDSGFYLCAWSFWTGQETQYFGPGTRLLVL.

The chain carries TRBV12-3 or TRBV12-4 and TRBJ2-7, with 9 nucleotides matching TRBD1. The CDR3 runs to 16 residues. V lost 4 bases and J lost 3; bases outside the gene matches: 10. CDR3 nucleotide sequence: TGTGCCAGCAGTTCTGGACCGGGACAGGGTTACTACGAGCAGTACTTC. This gives the protein CASSSGPGQGYYEQYF.

The chain has TRBV28 and TRBJ2-5; TRBD1 or TRBD2 may be the D gene (6 bases each). V dropped 4 bases and J dropped 5 bases, with 23 bases sitting between them. This CDR3 has 17 residues. Germline V gene data show CDR1 as MDHEN and CDR2 as SYDVKM. CDR3 in amino acids: CASSSPPDVGGAETQYF. The CDR3 nucleotides read TGTGCCAGCAGTTCCCCTCCCGACGTGGGGGGCGCGGAGACCCAGTACTTC.

This clonotype was counted ten times or more. V and J are TRBV9 and TRBJ2-3, with a weak D call TRBD1 (6 bases). V was shortened by 3 bases and J by 4 bases, with 18 bases between the two germline ends. Germline V gene lookup returns CDR1 SGDLS and CDR2 YYNGEE. The CDR3 is 16 residues long. The CDR3 nucleotides are TGTGCCAGCAGCGCAGTAGTGGGACAAAGGGCAGATACGCAGTATTTT. It is translated as CASSAVVGQRADTQYF.